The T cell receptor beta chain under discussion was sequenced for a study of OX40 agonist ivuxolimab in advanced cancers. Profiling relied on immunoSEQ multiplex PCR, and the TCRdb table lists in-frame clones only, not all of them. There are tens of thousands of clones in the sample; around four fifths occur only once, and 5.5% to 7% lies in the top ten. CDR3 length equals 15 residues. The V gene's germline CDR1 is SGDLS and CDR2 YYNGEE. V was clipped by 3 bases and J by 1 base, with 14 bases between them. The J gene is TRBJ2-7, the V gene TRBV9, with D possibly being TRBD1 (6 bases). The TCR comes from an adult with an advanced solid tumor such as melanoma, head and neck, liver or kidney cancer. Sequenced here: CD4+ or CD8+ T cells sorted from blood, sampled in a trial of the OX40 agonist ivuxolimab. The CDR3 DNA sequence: TGTGCCAGCAGCGAGACGTCCGGACAGTCCTACGAGCAGTACTTC. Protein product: CASSETSGQSYEQYF.